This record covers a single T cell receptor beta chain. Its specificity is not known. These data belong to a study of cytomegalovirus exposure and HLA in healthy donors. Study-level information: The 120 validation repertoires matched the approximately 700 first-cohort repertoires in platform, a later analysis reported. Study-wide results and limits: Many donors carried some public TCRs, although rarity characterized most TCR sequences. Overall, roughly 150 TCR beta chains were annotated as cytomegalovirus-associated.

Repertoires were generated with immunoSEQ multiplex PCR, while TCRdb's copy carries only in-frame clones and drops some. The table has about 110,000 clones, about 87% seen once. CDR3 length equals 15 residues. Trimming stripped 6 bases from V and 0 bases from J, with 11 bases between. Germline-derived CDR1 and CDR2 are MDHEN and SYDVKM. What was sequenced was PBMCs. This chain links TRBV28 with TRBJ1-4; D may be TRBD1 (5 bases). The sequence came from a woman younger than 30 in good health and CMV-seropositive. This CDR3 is CASRYGGATNEKLFF. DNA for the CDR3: TGTGCCAGCAGATACGGAGGGGCAACTAATGAAAAACTGTTTTTT.